This TCR beta chain was recorded in a study of T cell responses to AZD1222 COVID-19 vaccine. Assay used: immunoSEQ multiplex PCR; TCRdb lists only in-frame clones, some missing. The sample records around 190,000 clones, 85% to 95% being singletons. The sequence was obtained from an adult who received the AZD1222 COVID-19 vaccine. The sequencing here drew on peripheral blood, taken 28 days after the second AZD1222 dose.

CDR3 in DNA: TGCGCCAGCAGCCTCTCCCTCTCCTATAATTCACCCCTCCACTTT. Translating gives CASSLSLSYNSPLHF. The rearrangement links TRBV4-1 to TRBJ1-6; D is undetermined. Per germline, CDR1 MGHRA and CDR2 YSYEKL. V gave up 4 bases and J gave up 0 bases, with 7 bases separating them. CDR3 length equals 15 residues.